What follows are 17 T cell receptor beta chains derived from one specimen sequenced in a study of cytomegalovirus exposure and HLA in healthy donors. The PCR used 60 Vbeta and 13 Jbeta primers. Produced via immunoSEQ multiplex PCR; TCRdb's table is partial and in-frame only. The sample includes about 180,000 clones, 70% to 80% seen only once; the top ten take roughly 3.7%. The sample taken for sequencing was PBMCs. The origin of the receptors is a woman aged 55 to 70 in good health and CMV-seropositive.

There are a few counts of this clone. The rearrangement links TRBV7-6 to TRBJ2-2, with 7 bases aligning to TRBD1. J gave up 6 bases and V 5 bases, and 6 bases lay outside the gene matches. This CDR3 has 14 amino acids. In germline, CDR1 is SGHVS, CDR2 FNYEAQ. The CDR3 DNA reads as TGTGCCAGCAGCCGAGACAGGGCGGCCGGGGAGCTGTTTTTT. Its translation is CASSRDRAAGELFF.

The chain couples TRBV28 to TRBJ2-5, with D possibly matching TRBD2 (5 bases). V gave up 5 bases and J gave up 1 base, with 8 bases separating them. The CDR3 spans 13 residues. Germline V gene data show CDR1 as MDHEN and CDR2 as SYDVKM. The CDR3 DNA is TGTGCCAGCAGTGGTCTAGCCCAAGAGACCCAGTACTTC. This sequence encodes CASSGLAQETQYF.

The chain couples TRBV6-5 to TRBJ2-5, with TRBD2 matching over 14 bases. The J call may be faulty, since TRBJ2-7 better matches the DNA end. This CDR3 contains 15 residues. The germline V gene has CDR1 MNHEY and CDR2 SVGAGI. Here the CDR3 reads CASSYGTSGGYEQYF. As DNA, the CDR3 is TGTGCCAGCAGTTACGGGACTAGCGGGGGTTACGAGCAGTACTTC.

The chain uses TRBV5-3 and TRBJ2-3, with 9 positions matching TRBD2. TRBV5-3 belongs to the ORF category, with a function that is uncertain. The CDR3 is 18 residues long. V was pared by 2 bases and J by 0 bases, with 10 bases of the junction left unmatched. This CDR3 is CARSLGLAGPPSTDTQYF. The CDR3 DNA reads as TGTGCCAGAAGCTTAGGGCTAGCGGGGCCCCCTAGCACAGATACGCAGTATTTT.

The table lists this clone with a count of one. The rearrangement joins TRBV7-8 to TRBJ2-1; 7 nucleotides align to TRBD2. Germline CDR1 SGHVS, CDR2 FQNEAQ. The CDR3 sequence is 16 residues long. Trimming removed 3 bases from V and 2 bases from J; junction bases left unmatched: 7. The CDR3 DNA reads TGTGCCAGCAGCTTTGGCGGGAGCGGAACCTACAATGAGCAGTTCTTC. Translated: CASSFGGSGTYNEQFF.

This rearrangement joins TRBV7-9 to TRBJ1-2; D ambiguous. This CDR3 has 12 residues. Germline CDR1 and CDR2: SEHNR and FQNEAQ (reference sequence). Trimming pared 4 bases from V and 8 bases from J, leaving 11 bases between. The CDR3 reads CASSSSPLGYTF. CDR3 coding DNA: TGTGCCAGCAGCTCTTCCCCCTTGGGCTACACCTTC.

The V and J genes are TRBV27 and TRBJ2-2; D not certain. Germline V gene lookup returns CDR1 MNHEY and CDR2 SMNVEV (reference sequence). The CDR3 is 12 amino acids. V was clipped by 6 bases and J by 6 bases, with 8 bases between them. CDR3 residues: CASSGWAGELFF. The CDR3 coding sequence is TGTGCCAGCAGCGGGTGGGCCGGGGAGCTGTTTTTT.

This chain joins TRBV12-2 and TRBJ2-2; the D segment call TRBD1 is taken from the table without a DNA check. TRBV12-2 is recorded as a pseudogene. The CDR3 sequence is 19 residues long. CDR3 DNA: TGTGCAAGTCGCTTACCCCCCCCCGGCGAGCAGGGGGCAGGCGGGGAGCTGTTTTTT. Translation: CASRLPPPGEQGAGGELFF.

This clone was seen a few times. This rearrangement joins TRBV11-1 to TRBJ1-6, with D hard to call. The length of the CDR3 is 13 residues. Per the germline V gene, CDR1 is SGHAT and CDR2 is FQDESV (reference sequence). The V end was cut by 5 bases, the J end by 10 bases, with 12 bases between. The CDR3, as DNA: TGTGCCAGCAGCCAAAGGGAGCACTCACCCCTCCACTTT. Its protein product is CASSQREHSPLHF.

This clone occurred once. The genes are TRBV13 and TRBJ2-7, with 9 bases identical to TRBD1. Germline V lookup: CDR1 PRHDT, CDR2 FYEKMQ (reference sequence). V lost 5 bases to trimming and J lost 0 bases; unmatched junction nucleotides: 2. The CDR3 contains 14 residues. The chain's CDR3 is CASSGQGNSYEQYF. CDR3 in DNA: TGTGCCAGCAGCGGACAGGGGAACTCCTACGAGCAGTACTTC.

The chain links TRBV4-2 to TRBJ2-1, with D possibly being TRBD2 (5 bases). The CDR3 extends over 15 amino acids. Between the trimmed V and J ends, which lost 4 bases and 0 bases, there was a span of 10 bases. Per germline, CDR1 LGHNA and CDR2 YNFKEQ. The CDR3: CASSPTGSSYNEQFF. The CDR3, as DNA: TGTGCCAGCAGCCCCACGGGGAGCTCCTACAATGAGCAGTTCTTC.

This rearrangement joins TRBV5-1 to TRBJ2-1, with D unresolved. CDR3 length: 14 amino acids. The V gene lost 5 bases and the J gene lost 0 bases, with 9 bases spanning the gap. The V gene's germline CDR1 is SGHRS and CDR2 YFSETQ. CDR3 sequence reads: CASSEDSSYNEQFF. CDR3 in DNA: TGCGCCAGCAGTGAGGATAGCTCCTACAATGAGCAGTTCTTC.

The chain combines TRBV4-3 with TRBJ1-6; 8 nucleotides match TRBD1. The CDR3 is 16 amino acids. In germline, CDR1 is LGHNA, CDR2 YSLEER. The V and J ends lost 4 bases and 9 bases, in that order; junction bases with no gene match: 11. The CDR3 sequence: CASSPTRTGIGSPLHF. Written as DNA, the CDR3 is TGCGCCAGCAGCCCCACCCGGACAGGGATCGGTTCACCCCTCCACTTT.

The V call is TRBV28, the J call TRBJ2-1; 13 nucleotides line up with TRBD2. Germline V CDR1 and CDR2: MDHEN, SYDVKM. J lost 5 bases, V lost 4 bases, and 8 bases had no gene match. The length of the CDR3 is 17 residues. Written as DNA, the CDR3 is TGTGCCAGCAGTTCACCCGGACTAGCGGGAGTCGACAATGAGCAGTTCTTC. It translates to CASSSPGLAGVDNEQFF.

This chain uses TRBV7-6 with TRBJ1-2; D call uncertain. The germline gives CDR1 SGHVS, CDR2 FNYEAQ. The CDR3 runs to 13 residues. The V end lost 2 bases, the J end lost 7 bases, and 11 bases lay between the germline ends. CDR3 sequence: CASSLRRESGYTF. The DNA for the CDR3 is TGTGCCAGCAGCTTAAGGAGGGAGAGTGGCTACACCTTC.

The chain uses TRBV7-3 and TRBJ2-7; TRBD2 matches 11 bases. Losses at the gene ends were 5 bases for V and 6 bases for J; bases not matched to a gene: 3. Germline CDR1 SGHTA, CDR2 FQGTGA. The CDR3 runs 13 residues. The CDR3 spells CASSPGLAGEQYF. CDR3 nucleotides: TGTGCCAGCAGCCCCGGACTAGCGGGCGAGCAGTACTTC.

J is TRBJ2-7 and V is TRBV6-6; D remains unclear. V was cut by 8 bases and J by 3 bases, with 11 bases left in between. The CDR3 consists of 12 residues. The germline gives CDR1 MNHNY, CDR2 SVGAGI (reference sequence). This CDR3 is CASEALNYEQYF. The CDR3 DNA reads as TGTGCCAGCGAGGCGCTCAACTACGAGCAGTACTTC.